These T cell receptor beta chains were read from a single sample in a study of blood T cells in healthy people across ages. MiXCR, run by TCRdb on the 5' RACE reads, gives a single entry per CDR3 protein. The sample yields 1.2 million to 1.5 million distinct CDR3 sequences, around 39% seen once. Source material: blood. These receptors came from a woman between 18 and 29 years old in good health. Each CDR3 is given with its conserved first and last residue. D genes are given only for firm matches. Part of the rows lack a size; the others show once, few, many or a class for expanded clones.

17 TRBJ2-1 - TRBD2 TRBV5-1 TGCGCCAGCAGCTTGGTGTCTAGCGGAGAAGGTAGCAATGAGCAGTTCTTC CASSLVSSGEGSNEQFF
17 TRBJ1-5 few TRBD1 TRBV28 TGTGCCAGCAGTTTTTTCGGGGGACAGGGTGTTTTGGAGCCCCAGCATTTT CASSFFGGQGVLEPQHF
16 TRBJ2-7 once TRBD2 TRBV3-1 TGTGCCAGCAGCCCCATGACTAGCGGGATCTCCTACGGGCAGTACTTC CASSPMTSGISYGQYF
13 TRBJ2-7 many - TRBV3-1 TGTGCCAGCAGCCAAGGGGTGGCCTACGAGCAGTACTTC CASSQGVAYEQYF
13 TRBJ2-3 many - TRBV10-3 TGTGCCATCATCGCCAGTCCCACAGATACGCAGTATTTT CAIIASPTDTQYF
15 TRBJ2-3 few TRBD2 TRBV5-1 TGCGCCAGCCGAGCGGGACTAGCGATGACAGATACGCAGTATTTT CASRAGLAMTDTQYF
16 TRBJ2-3 - TRBD2 TRBV5-6 TGTGCCAGCAGCTTGGGTTACGCGGGAGCCGCAGATACGCAGTATTTT CASSLGYAGAADTQYF
16 TRBJ2-3 - TRBD2 TRBV11-2 TGTGCCAGCAGCTTAGGAGTCGCAGGGACTACCGATACGCAGTATTTT CASSLGVAGTTDTQYF
14 TRBJ1-1 once - TRBV12-3/TRBV12-4 TGTGCCAGCAGTCCAGAGACCCGCCCCACTGAAGCTTTCTTT CASSPETRPTEAFF
15 TRBJ2-7 few - TRBV6-1 TGTGCCAGCAGTGAGAAGGCCGGCCCCACGTACGAGCAGTACTTC CASSEKAGPTYEQYF
13 TRBJ2-5 - - TRBV20-1 TGCAGTGCTAGAAATCCAAGTGGGGAGACCCAGTACTTC CSARNPSGETQYF
17 TRBJ2-1 few TRBD2 TRBV7-9 TGTGCCAGCAGCTTAGTGGTGGCTAGCGGGAGTTACAATGAGCAGTTCTTC CASSLVVASGSYNEQFF
15 TRBJ1-5 - TRBD1 TRBV6-1 TGTGCCAGCAGTGTCCGGGACAGGGGCAATCAGCCCCAGCATTTT CASSVRDRGNQPQHF
15 TRBJ1-5 - TRBD1 TRBV10-3 TGTGCCACCCATGAGGACAGGCTTAGCAATCAGCCCCAGCATTTT CATHEDRLSNQPQHF
16 TRBJ1-1 - - TRBV7-6 TGTGCCAGCAGCTTAGAACTCCAAGAGTGGAACACTGAAGCTTTCTTT CASSLELQEWNTEAFF
14 TRBJ2-5 - - TRBV7-9 TGTGCCAGCAGCCAAAGTGAGTTAGGAGAGACCCAGTACTTC CASSQSELGETQYF
14 TRBJ1-2 - TRBD1 TRBV30 TGTGCCTGGAGCCCTCAGGGACAGGCATATGGCTACACCTTC CAWSPQGQAYGYTF
16 TRBJ2-1 few TRBD2 TRBV27 TGTGCCAGCAGTCCCTCGGAGCGGGGGGTTTACAATGAGCAGTTCTTC CASSPSERGVYNEQFF
14 TRBJ2-5 few - TRBV20-1 TGCAGTGCTAGTTTCCAGGGAAGGCAAGAGACCCAGTACTTC CSASFQGRQETQYF
11 TRBJ2-1 - - TRBV30 TGTGCCTGGTACCGAGTCAATGAGCAGTTCTTC CAWYRVNEQFF
15 TRBJ2-1 - - TRBV4-1 TGCGCCAGCAGCCAAGGTGTACTATCCTACAATGAGCAGTTCTTC CASSQGVLSYNEQFF
13 TRBJ1-6 - TRBD1 TRBV27 TGTGCCAGCAAGGAGACAGGGGTTTCACCCCTCCACTTT CASKETGVSPLHF
12 TRBJ2-5 few - TRBV29-1 TGCAGCGTCCCGACCCAGCAAGAGACCCAGTACTTC CSVPTQQETQYF
17 TRBJ2-3 - TRBD2 TRBV27 TGTGCCAGCAGTTTAAGCCCTAGCGGGGGCTTTTTAGATACGCAGTATTTT CASSLSPSGGFLDTQYF
14 TRBJ2-2 - TRBD2 TRBV6-5 TGTGCCAGCGGAATAGCGGGGGGGGCCGGGGAGCTGTTTTTT CASGIAGGAGELFF
12 TRBJ2-5 - - TRBV27 TGTGCCAGCGCAAGCGGCAAAGAGACCCAGTACTTC CASASGKETQYF
15 TRBJ2-1 many TRBD2 TRBV7-2 TGTGCCAGCAGCCTCTTAGCGGGAGTCGGCAATGAGCAGTTCTTC CASSLLAGVGNEQFF
13 TRBJ1-5 few - TRBV5-6 TGTGCCAGCAGCCACAGGGTTAATCAGCCCCAGCATTTT CASSHRVNQPQHF
13 TRBJ1-1 - - TRBV6-6 TGTGCCAGCAACGACAGGAGGGACACTGAAGCTTTCTTT CASNDRRDTEAFF
14 TRBJ2-7 - TRBD1 TRBV10-3 TGTGCCACCCGAGAGGGACAGGGGGTCGGCGAGCAGTACTTC CATREGQGVGEQYF
14 TRBJ2-7 - - TRBV5-1 TGCGCCGGCAGCTCCTCAGGCGGCTCCTACGAGCAGTACTTC CAGSSSGGSYEQYF
17 TRBJ2-4 - TRBD1 TRBV11-2 TGTGCCAGCAGCCAGTGGGGACAGGGTGCCGTAGGTGTCATTCAGTACTTC CASSQWGQGAVGVIQYF
14 TRBJ1-5 once TRBD1 TRBV12-3/TRBV12-4 TGTGCCAGCAATTCACAGGGGGTTCATCAGCCCCAGCATTTT CASNSQGVHQPQHF
18 TRBJ2-4 - - TRBV5-5 TGTGCCAGCAGCTTGGTGCTCCCAGGGTATCTAGGCAAAAACATTCAGTACTTC CASSLVLPGYLGKNIQYF
15 TRBJ1-6 - TRBD1 TRBV6-5 TGTGCCAGCAGTTACGGGGACAGAGATAATTCACCCCTCCACTTT CASSYGDRDNSPLHF
15 TRBJ2-2 - TRBD1 TRBV5-1 TGCGCCAGCAGCCATGGGGACAGGGGTACCGGGGAGCTGTTTTTT CASSHGDRGTGELFF
12 TRBJ2-1 few - TRBV2 TGTGCCAGCAGTGGTGTGGGGGAGGAGCAGTTCTTC CASSGVGEEQFF
16 TRBJ2-5 few - TRBV13 TGTGCCAGCAGCTTAGGGGGACGGGGGAAACAAGAGACCCAGTACTTC CASSLGGRGKQETQYF
14 TRBJ1-6 - - TRBV5-6 TGTGCCAGCAGCAAGGACACCCATAATTCACCCCTCCACTTT CASSKDTHNSPLHF
20 TRBJ1-5 - - TRBV6-4 TGTGCCAGCAGTGACTTCGACCCGGGAGACAGAGAAAAGGTTAATCAGCCCCAGCATTTT CASSDFDPGDREKVNQPQHF
15 TRBJ1-1 once - TRBV7-2 TGTGCCAGCAGCTCCCAAGACCGAAAGAACACTGAAGCTTTCTTT CASSSQDRKNTEAFF
13 TRBJ2-5 - - TRBV20-1 TGCAGTGCAGCCTCCGGGACTTTTGAGACCCAGTACTTC CSAASGTFETQYF
16 TRBJ2-7 - TRBD2 TRBV7-2 TGTGCCTGCAGCTTCACCGGGACTAGCGGATACAATGAGCAGTACTTC CACSFTGTSGYNEQYF
14 TRBJ2-2 - - TRBV29-1 TGCAGCGTGAAAGGAGCGTTGGGACCCAGGGAGCTGTTTTTT CSVKGALGPRELFF
12 TRBJ2-1 - - TRBV6-1 TGTGCCAGCGCCGGCTTAGGCAATGAGCAGTTCTTC CASAGLGNEQFF
14 TRBJ1-1 - - TRBV14 TGTGCCACCACCCGGGTTGGGGGGAACACTGAAGCTTTCTTT CATTRVGGNTEAFF
16 TRBJ1-2 - TRBD1 TRBV29-1 TGCAGCGTTGAAGAGGTGGACAGGGAAAATGACTATGGCTACACCTTC CSVEEVDRENDYGYTF
15 TRBJ1-1 few - TRBV6-1 TGTGCCAGCACCGTGTTAATTTTTGGGGACACTGAAGCTTTCTTT CASTVLIFGDTEAFF
20 TRBJ2-1 - TRBD2 TRBV6-1 TGTGCCAGCAGCCTTGGCTTGACTAGCGGGGGACCAGTTGCCTACAATGAGCAGTTCTTC CASSLGLTSGGPVAYNEQFF